This T cell receptor (beta chain) originates from a study of blood T cell repertoires in COVID-19. As processed by the authors: Amplified reference gene primers provided the basis for estimating nucleated cell counts. Repertoires were generated with immunoSEQ multiplex PCR, while TCRdb's copy carries only in-frame clones and drops some. Clone size and V and J calls were adopted from that table, with D and trimming inferred from the DNA. This sample has 250,000 or so clones, with 85% to 90% found just once. The material sequenced was PBMCs or T cells enriched from blood (not recorded which). The origin of this receptor is a man between 40 and 49 years old who had recovered from COVID-19.

CDR3 loop: CASSQGTGLWGNQPQHF. DNA of the CDR3: TGTGCCAGCAGTCAGGGGACAGGGTTATGGGGCAATCAGCCCCAGCATTTT. The chain joins TRBV27 to TRBJ1-5, with 9 positions matching TRBD1. The CDR3 is 17 amino acids. Trimming removed 5 bases from V and 2 bases from J; junction bases left unmatched: 10. Germline V lookup: CDR1 MNHEY, CDR2 SMNVEV (reference sequence).